The 18 T cell receptor beta chains given below trace back to one sample, sequenced in a study of blood T cell repertoires in COVID-19. Data came from immunoSEQ multiplex PCR; TCRdb stores just in-frame clones and leaves some out. This table has roughly 250,000 clones, roughly 87% appearing once. The sample comprised PBMCs or T cells enriched from blood (not recorded which). The receptor set was obtained from a woman in her twenties or thirties with acute COVID-19.

In this sample, this clone turned up once. The gene calls are TRBV4-3 and TRBJ1-2; D unresolved. The CDR3 is 14 residues long. Germline lookup yields CDR1 LGHNA and CDR2 YSLEER. Trimming cost V 0 bases and J 4 bases, with 9 bases left between them. The CDR3 spells CASSQDGRRYGYTF. CDR3 bases: TGCGCCAGCAGCCAAGATGGCCGCCGCTATGGCTACACCTTC.

The J gene is TRBJ1-6, the V gene TRBV3-1 (or the pseudogene TRBV3-2); possible D gene TRBD1, 5 bases. Germline CDR1 reads LGHDT; CDR2 reads YNNKEL (reference sequence). The CDR3 has 14 amino acids. Trimming cost V 7 bases and J 7 bases, with 14 bases left between them. The CDR3 nucleotides are TGTGCCAGCACGGCGGGGACTCACAATTCACCCCTCCACTTT. It encodes CASTAGTHNSPLHF.

Turning to this clone: Its ends do not fully match the called genes, so a read error is possible. The chain joins TRBV7-3 to TRBJ2-7, with TRBD2 matching over 13 bases. The CDR3 consists of 16 residues. The germline V gene encodes CDR1 SGHTA and CDR2 FQGTGA. CDR3 in amino acids: CASSLTGTSGIYEQYF. The DNA for the CDR3 is TGTGCCAGCAGCCTAACCGGGACTAGCGGGATTTACGAGCAGTACTTC.

This clone has only one observation. In DNA form, the CDR3 reads TGTGCCAGTAGGGGTCGGGAAAACACCATATATTTT. Encoded protein: CASRGRENTIYF. The J gene is TRBJ1-3, the V gene TRBV19; D not certain. CDR3 length: 12 amino acids. Germline CDR1 LNHDA, CDR2 SQIVND (reference sequence). V was cut by 6 bases and J by 6 bases, with 9 bases left in between.

This clone was recorded only once. The rearrangement links TRBV2 to TRBJ2-7; 7 nucleotides line up with TRBD2. Germline CDR1 is SNHLY and CDR2 is FYNNEI. The CDR3 covers 14 residues. Trimming cost V 4 bases and J 4 bases; bases outside gene matches: 7. In nucleotides, the CDR3 is TGTGCCAGCAGTGCCGGGACTACCGGTTACGAGCAGTACTTC. Translated, it gives CASSAGTTGYEQYF.

For this clone: A much larger clonotype is one base distant, so this may be a read error. This sample also contains other DNA sequences that code for the same CDR3. The rearrangement joins TRBV7-9 to TRBJ2-7, with unresolved D. Germline CDR1 is SEHNR and CDR2 is FQNEAQ (reference sequence). Between the trimmed V and J ends, which lost 4 bases and 2 bases, there was a span of 3 bases. CDR3 length: 11 amino acids. The CDR3: CASSSTYEQYF. In DNA, the CDR3 is TGTGCCAGCAGCTCTACCTACGAGCAGTACTTC.

CDR3 in DNA: TGCGCCAGCAGCCCGGGACAGGATCTTGAAGCTTTCTTT. It codes for CASSPGQDLEAFF. This chain links TRBV5-1 with TRBJ1-1; 8 bases agree with TRBD1. The CDR3 is 13 amino acids. After removal of 4 bases from V and 7 bases from J, the junction contained 6 bases not matched to a gene. Germline V gene lookup returns CDR1 SGHRS and CDR2 YFSETQ.

The rearrangement links TRBV6-5 to TRBJ1-3; no firm D call. The CDR3 contains 15 residues. Trimming removed 5 bases from V and 0 bases from J, with 11 bases in between. Germline V gene data show CDR1 as MNHEY and CDR2 as SVGAGI. CDR3 sequence (DNA): TGTGCCAGCAGTAGTACAGTTTTCTCTGGAAACACCATATATTTT. This sequence encodes CASSSTVFSGNTIYF.

The chain recombines TRBV28 with TRBJ2-7; 10 bases fit TRBD2. Germline CDR1 is MDHEN and CDR2 is SYDVKM. This CDR3 contains 14 residues. Losses at the gene ends were 8 bases for V and 6 bases for J; bases not matched to a gene: 10. Here the CDR3 reads CASETPGLAAEQYF. The CDR3 DNA reads TGTGCCAGCGAAACCCCTGGACTAGCGGCCGAGCAGTACTTC.

V and J are TRBV28 and TRBJ1-1; D call uncertain. V lost 2 bases and J 8 bases, leaving 9 bases between the germline ends. Germline CDR1 MDHEN, CDR2 SYDVKM. This CDR3 has 12 residues. For the CDR3, the DNA is TGTGCCAGCAGTTTACGGAGGGAAGAAGCTTTCTTT. Its translation: CASSLRREEAFF.

The chain combines TRBV4-2 with TRBJ2-1; 15 nucleotides align to TRBD2. Losses at the gene ends were 5 bases for V and 8 bases for J; bases not matched to a gene: 7. Germline V gene data show CDR1 as LGHNA and CDR2 as YNFKEQ. The CDR3 is made up of 16 amino acids. The CDR3 protein is CASSLPGLAGGYEQFF. The CDR3 DNA sequence: TGTGCCAGCAGCTTACCGGGACTAGCGGGAGGATATGAGCAGTTCTTC.

This clone was detected once. DNA for the CDR3: TGTGCCAGCTCACCACCGGGACTAGCGGGGACAGATACGCAGTATTTT. As protein: CASSPPGLAGTDTQYF. The chain recombines TRBV18 with TRBJ2-3; the match to TRBD2 covers 13 bases. V lost 0 bases to trimming and J lost 3 bases; unmatched junction nucleotides: 0. Germline loops: CDR1 KGHSH, CDR2 LQKENI. This CDR3 contains 16 residues.

V is TRBV7-9 and J is TRBJ2-5; perhaps TRBD1 as D (6 bases). Germline-derived CDR1 and CDR2 are SEHNR and FQNEAQ (reference sequence). V dropped 0 bases and J dropped 4 bases, with 9 bases sitting between them. The CDR3 contains 14 residues. CDR3 protein: CASSLAGQAETQYF. In nucleotides, the CDR3 is TGTGCCAGCAGCTTAGCGGGACAAGCAGAGACCCAGTACTTC. Filled out from reference TRBV7-9 and TRBJ2-5, the complete variable domain reads DTGVSQNPRHKITKRGQNVTFRCDPISEHNRLYWYRQTLGQGPEFLTYFQNEAQLEKSRLLSDRFSAERPKGSFSTLEIQRTEQGDSAMYLCASSLAGQAETQYFGPGTRLLVL.

The chain is built from TRBV18 and TRBJ2-3, with TRBD2 matching over 9 bases. Germline CDR1 reads KGHSH; CDR2 reads LQKENI. The length of the CDR3 is 17 residues. V was clipped by 2 bases and J by 3 bases; unmatched bases: 9. CDR3 sequence (DNA): TGTGCCAGCTCACCAAAAGCGGGAGGCGGTGTAACAGATACGCAGTATTTT. This sequence encodes CASSPKAGGGVTDTQYF.

The chain carries TRBV7-9 and TRBJ2-3, with TRBD1 identical over 9 bases. Trimming removed 5 bases from V and 0 bases from J; junction bases left unmatched: 6. Germline V gene data show CDR1 as SEHNR and CDR2 as FQNEAQ (reference sequence). CDR3 length: 16 amino acids. The CDR3 loop is CASSRGGQGSTDTQYF. DNA for the CDR3: TGTGCCAGCAGCCGAGGGGGACAGGGCAGCACAGATACGCAGTATTTT.

The gene calls are TRBV7-9 and TRBJ2-1; D gene unclear. The CDR3 runs 13 residues. Germline CDR1 and CDR2: SEHNR and FQNEAQ (reference sequence). With 8 bases removed from V and 1 base from J, the gap between germline ends came to 9 bases. CDR3 protein: CASRSTSYNEQFF. The CDR3 DNA reads as TGTGCCAGCCGGAGCACGTCCTACAATGAGCAGTTCTTC. Together with reference TRBV7-9 and TRBJ2-1, the CDR3 gives the full variable domain: DTGVSQNPRHKITKRGQNVTFRCDPISEHNRLYWYRQTLGQGPEFLTYFQNEAQLEKSRLLSDRFSAERPKGSFSTLEIQRTEQGDSAMYLCASRSTSYNEQFFGPGTRLTVL.

V usage is TRBV29-1 and J usage is TRBJ2-1; 7 positions agree with TRBD1. CDR3 size: 12 residues. Germline V lookup: CDR1 SQVTM, CDR2 ANQGSEA. Trimming removed 7 bases from V and 4 bases from J; junction bases left unmatched: 4. The CDR3 DNA reads TGCAGCGGAAGGACAGGTTACAATGAGCAGTTCTTC. It codes for CSGRTGYNEQFF.

V and J are TRBV11-2 and TRBJ1-2, with TRBD1 matching 7 bases. V shed 5 bases and J 2 bases; nucleotides not matched to a gene: 8. Per the germline V gene, CDR1 is SGHAT and CDR2 is FQNNGV. This CDR3 has 15 residues. Written as DNA, the CDR3 is TGTGCCAGCAGCCCAGCGACAGGGCACAACTATGGCTACACCTTC. Protein sequence: CASSPATGHNYGYTF.